This TCR beta chain was found in a study of blood T cells in healthy people across ages. They isolated at least 7 million PBMCs from each sample. The CDR3 consists of 17 residues. V lost 1 base and J lost 0, with 16 bases in between. Germline V gene data show CDR1 as SGHRS and CDR2 as YFSETQ. Sample-barcoded 5' priming and a J-beta primer mix drove a second PCR of about 7 to 11 cycles. TCRdb recomputed calls from the 5' RACE reads with MiXCR, one row per CDR3 protein. The data show over 1,200,000 distinct CDR3 sequences, around 59% seen once. This clonotype was counted only a few times. The chain is built from TRBV5-1 and TRBJ1-1; D remains unclear. This sequence was found in a man younger than 30 in good health. The sequenced material came from blood. The CDR3 DNA reads as TGCGCCAGCAGCTTGCACCAGTTCATGAGGATGAACACTGAAGCTTTCTTT. This gives the protein CASSLHQFMRMNTEAFF.